This T cell receptor beta chain derives from a study of T-cell reconstitution after alpha-beta-depleted transplantation in children (dated by TCRdb to 2016 to 2017). Regarding the complete study: T-cell immune reconstitution after TCRalphabeta/CD19-depleted allogeneic hematopoietic cell transplantation in children was quantitatively tracked in the study by means of TCR repertoire profiling.

In this sample, this clonotype turned up a few times. It has no known antigen specificity. There are no base qualities to consult, and no much larger clone falls within one base. Library construction relied on PCR. TCRdb shows the sequencer as Illumina HiSeq 2500. Molecular barcoding was employed in the preparation of TCR libraries, with unique molecular identifiers being used to normalize TCRbeta repertoire quantification. TCRdb handled the public reads itself, with Q25 trimming in fastp and clone calling in MiXCR, and kept productive beta chains. Rows are combined by CDR3 protein, so each entry shows the most common genes and DNA. The sample table holds approximately 510,000 distinct CDR3 sequences, of which 18% were seen once. The ten biggest clones cover 3.3% of the sample. At the junction V is shortened by 4 bases and J by 7 bases, with 13 bases in between. From cysteine to phenylalanine, the CDR3 is 13 amino acids long. Of all the DNA, just the CDR3 is kept, 39 bases in frame from base 1. From the germline V gene, CDR1 is MGHRA and CDR2 is YSYEKL.

The chain employs TRBV4-1 and TRBJ2-5; the D gene is perhaps TRBD2, from 5 matching bases. The TCR sequence derives from a human donor who donated a stem cell graft to a child with acute lymphoblastic leukemia. Here the sequenced sample was PBMCs from the stem cell graft donor, taken from the stem cell graft. For the CDR3, the sequence is CASSLSEAGTQYF. The DNA is TGCGCCAGCAGCCTTAGCGAGGCTGGGACCCAGTACTTC.